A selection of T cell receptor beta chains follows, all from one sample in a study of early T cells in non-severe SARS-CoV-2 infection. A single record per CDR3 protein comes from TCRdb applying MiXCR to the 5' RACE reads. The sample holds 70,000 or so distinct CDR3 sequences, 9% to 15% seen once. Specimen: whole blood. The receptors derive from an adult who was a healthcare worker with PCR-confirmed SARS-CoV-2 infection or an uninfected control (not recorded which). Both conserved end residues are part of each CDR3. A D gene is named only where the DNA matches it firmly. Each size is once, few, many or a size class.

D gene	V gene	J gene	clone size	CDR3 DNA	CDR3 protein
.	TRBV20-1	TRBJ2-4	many	TGCAGTAGGTTGGGGGGGACAATGGACATTCAGTACTTC	CSRLGGTMDIQYF
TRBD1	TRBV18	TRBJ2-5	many	TGTGCCAGCTCATCTCTTAAGGGACAGGGAGAGACCCAGTACTTC	CASSSLKGQGETQYF
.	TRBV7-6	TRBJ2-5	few	TGTGCCAGCAGCCGTGTGACAGCCCAAGAGACCCAGTACTTC	CASSRVTAQETQYF
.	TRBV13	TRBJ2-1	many	TGTGCCAGCAGCTTAGGTGGAAAGGTTTCCTACAATGAGCAGTTCTTC	CASSLGGKVSYNEQFF
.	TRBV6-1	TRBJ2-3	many	TGTGCCAGCAGCTATGTCAGGGGGGGCACAGATACGCAGTATTTT	CASSYVRGGTDTQYF
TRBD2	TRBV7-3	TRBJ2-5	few	TGTGCCAGCAGCTTAGGGAAAAATAGCGGGAGTGGGGAGACCCAGTACTTC	CASSLGKNSGSGETQYF
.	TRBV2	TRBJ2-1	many	TGTGCCATCAGCCTAGTCTCCTACAATGAGCAGTTCTTC	CAISLVSYNEQFF
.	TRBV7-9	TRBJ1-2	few	TGTGCCAGCAGCCCGTACTATGGCTACACCTTC	CASSPYYGYTF
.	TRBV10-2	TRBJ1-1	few	TGCGCCAGCAGTGAGCCCCGCACTGAAGCTTTCTTT	CASSEPRTEAFF
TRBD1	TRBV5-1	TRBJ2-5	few	TGCGCCAGCAGCTTGTGGGGACAGGGGCAAGAGACCCAGTACTTC	CASSLWGQGQETQYF
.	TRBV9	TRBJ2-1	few	TGTGCCAGCAGCCTACGGGGTGAGGATGAGCAGTTCTTC	CASSLRGEDEQFF